This TCR beta chain was recovered during a study of T-cell reconstitution after alpha-beta-depleted transplantation in children. The CDR3 loop spans 16 amino acids. Trimming at V came to 6 bases and at J to 1 base, leaving 10 bases not matched to a gene. In germline, CDR1 is MNHEY, CDR2 SVGAGI. This clonotype was counted at least ten times. The TCRbeta library incorporated unique molecular identifiers. TCRdb redid the calling of the PCR reads with MiXCR, one entry per CDR3 protein. The sample lists 490,000 or so distinct CDR3 sequences; approximately 13% were seen once. This chain connects TRBV6-5 to TRBJ1-2, with 8 bases lining up with TRBD1. This specimen consisted of PBMCs from the stem cell graft donor, obtained from the stem cell graft. The source is a human donor who donated a stem cell graft to a child with combined immunodeficiency. CDR3 sequence reads: CASSLRTGQYNYGYTF. In DNA, the CDR3 is TGTGCCAGCAGCCTCCGGACAGGGCAATATAACTATGGCTACACCTTC.